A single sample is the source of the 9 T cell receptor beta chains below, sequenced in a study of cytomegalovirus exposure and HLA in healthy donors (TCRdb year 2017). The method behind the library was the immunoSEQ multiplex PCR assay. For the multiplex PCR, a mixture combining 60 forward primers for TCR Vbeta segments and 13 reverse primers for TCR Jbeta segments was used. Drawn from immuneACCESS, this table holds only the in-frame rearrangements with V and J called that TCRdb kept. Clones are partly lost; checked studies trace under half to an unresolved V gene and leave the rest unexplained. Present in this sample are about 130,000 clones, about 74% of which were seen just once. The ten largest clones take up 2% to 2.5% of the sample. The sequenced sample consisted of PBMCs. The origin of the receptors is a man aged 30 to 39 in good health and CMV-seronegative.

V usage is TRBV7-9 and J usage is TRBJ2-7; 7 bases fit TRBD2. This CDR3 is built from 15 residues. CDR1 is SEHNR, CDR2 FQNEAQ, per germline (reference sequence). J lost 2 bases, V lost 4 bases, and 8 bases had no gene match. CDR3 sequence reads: CASSSPGLRTYEQYF. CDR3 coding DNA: TGTGCCAGCAGCTCTCCGGGACTACGCACCTACGAGCAGTACTTC.

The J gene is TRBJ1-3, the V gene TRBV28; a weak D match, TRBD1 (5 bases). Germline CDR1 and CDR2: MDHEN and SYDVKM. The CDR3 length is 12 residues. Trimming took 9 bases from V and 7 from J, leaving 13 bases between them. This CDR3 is CASKGQANTIYF. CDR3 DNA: TGTGCCAGTAAGGGGCAGGCGAACACCATATATTTT.

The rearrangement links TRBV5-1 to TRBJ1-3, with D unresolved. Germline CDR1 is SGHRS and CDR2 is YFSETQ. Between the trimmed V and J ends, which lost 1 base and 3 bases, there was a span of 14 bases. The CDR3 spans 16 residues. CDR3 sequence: CASSLRTSSDGNTIYF. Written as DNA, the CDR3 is TGCGCCAGCAGCTTGAGGACTTCCAGCGATGGAAACACCATATATTTT. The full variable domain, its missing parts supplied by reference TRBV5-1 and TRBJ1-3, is KAGVTQTPRYLIKTRGQQVTLSCSPISGHRSVSWYQQTPGQGLQFLFEYFSETQRNKGNFPGRFSGRQFSNSRSEMNVSTLELGDSALYLCASSLRTSSDGNTIYFGEGSWLTVV.

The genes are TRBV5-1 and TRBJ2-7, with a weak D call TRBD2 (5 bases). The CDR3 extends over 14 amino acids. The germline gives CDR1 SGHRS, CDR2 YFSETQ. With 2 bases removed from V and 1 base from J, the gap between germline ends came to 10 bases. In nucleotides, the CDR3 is TGCGCCAGCAGCTTTAGTAGCGAATCCTACGAGCAGTACTTC. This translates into CASSFSSESYEQYF.

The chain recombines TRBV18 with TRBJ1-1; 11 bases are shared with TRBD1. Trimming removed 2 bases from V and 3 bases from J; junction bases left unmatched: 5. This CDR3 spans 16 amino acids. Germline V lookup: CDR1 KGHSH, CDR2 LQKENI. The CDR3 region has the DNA TGTGCCAGCTCACCAGGGACAGGGGGGGGGCACACTGAAGCTTTCTTT. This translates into CASSPGTGGGHTEAFF.

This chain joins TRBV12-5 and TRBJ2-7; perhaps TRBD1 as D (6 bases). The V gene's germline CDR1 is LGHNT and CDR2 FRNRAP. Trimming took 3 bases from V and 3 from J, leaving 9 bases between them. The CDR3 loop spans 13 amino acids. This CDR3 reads CASGFGQNYEQYF. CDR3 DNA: TGTGCTAGTGGTTTCGGACAGAACTACGAGCAGTACTTC.

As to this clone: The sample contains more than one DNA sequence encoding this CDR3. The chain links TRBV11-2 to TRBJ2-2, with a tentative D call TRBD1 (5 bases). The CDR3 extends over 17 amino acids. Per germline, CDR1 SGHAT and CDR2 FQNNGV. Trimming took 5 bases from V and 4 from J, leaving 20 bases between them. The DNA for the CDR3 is TGTGCCAGCAGCCCAACCGCGGACACCCTCCGCACCGGGGAGCTGTTTTTT. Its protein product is CASSPTADTLRTGELFF.

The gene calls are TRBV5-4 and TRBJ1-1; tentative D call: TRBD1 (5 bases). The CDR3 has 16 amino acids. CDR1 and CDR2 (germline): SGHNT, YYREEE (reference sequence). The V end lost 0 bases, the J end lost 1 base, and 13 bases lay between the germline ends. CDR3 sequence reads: CASSLGGREGNTEAFF. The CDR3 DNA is TGTGCCAGCAGCTTGGGGGGCAGGGAGGGGAACACTGAAGCTTTCTTT.

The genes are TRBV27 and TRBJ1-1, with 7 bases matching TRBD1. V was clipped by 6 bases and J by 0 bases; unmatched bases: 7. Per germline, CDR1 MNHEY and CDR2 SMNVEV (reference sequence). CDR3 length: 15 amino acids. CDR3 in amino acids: CASRATGTVNTEAFF. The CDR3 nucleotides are TGTGCCAGCAGGGCCACGGGGACAGTGAACACTGAAGCTTTCTTT.